The 10 T cell receptor beta chains below come from one sample, sequenced in a study of shared clonotypes between healthy human individuals. Sequencing was performed with immunoSEQ multiplex PCR; in TCRdb, only in-frame clones are kept and a portion is missing. The sample lists more than 2,000,000 clones, around nine tenths occurring once. The sequencing input was naive CD4+ T cells sorted from blood. Regarding subset: CD45RA+ positively selected. These receptor sequences come from a man in his late teens or twenties in good health.

The V and J genes are TRBV28 and TRBJ1-3; D may be TRBD1 (5 bases). The CDR3 contains 16 residues. The germline CDR1 and CDR2 sequences are MDHEN and SYDVKM. Trimming cost V 6 bases and J 4 bases, with 19 bases left between them. The CDR3 DNA reads TGTGCCAGCAGCCACGGAGGGGCTGGGTGGGGAAACACCATATATTTT. It encodes CASSHGGAGWGNTIYF.

This clone was counted a single time. The chain has TRBV6-1 and TRBJ1-5, with 8 bases that match TRBD1. The germline gives CDR1 MNHNS, CDR2 SASEGT. The CDR3 is made up of 13 amino acids. With V trimmed by 5 bases and J by 7 bases, 4 bases remained unmatched. This chain's CDR3 is CASSMDRDQPQHF. The CDR3 region has the DNA TGTGCCAGCAGTATGGACAGGGACCAGCCCCAGCATTTT.

This clone was recorded only once. This sequence joins TRBV9 and TRBJ1-1, with a weak D call TRBD1 (5 bases). In germline, CDR1 is SGDLS, CDR2 YYNGEE. There are 14 residues in the CDR3. V was trimmed by 4 bases and J by 4 bases, leaving 14 bases between them. The CDR3 DNA reads TGTGCCAGCAGCCAAATTCAGGGAGGCACTGAAGCTTTCTTT. Protein sequence: CASSQIQGGTEAFF.

About this clone itself: Distinct nucleotide sequences in the sample also encode this CDR3. The gene calls are TRBV19 and TRBJ2-6, with D maybe TRBD2 (5 bases). With 3 bases removed from V and 4 bases from J, the gap between germline ends came to 10 bases. Looked up from germline, CDR1 is LNHDA and CDR2 is SQIVND (reference sequence). The CDR3 runs 15 residues. The CDR3 spells CASSIRGSGANVLTF. CDR3 DNA: TGTGCCAGTAGTATTAGAGGGTCCGGGGCCAACGTCCTGACTTTC. The variable domain in full, completed from reference TRBV19 and TRBJ2-6, reads DGGITQSPKYLFRKEGQNVTLSCEQNLNHDAMYWYRQDPGQGLRLIYYSQIVNDFQKGDIAEGYSVSREKKESFPLTVTSAQKNPTAFYLCASSIRGSGANVLTFGAGSRLTVL.

For this clone: Other DNA sequences in the same sample also yield this CDR3. J is TRBJ2-2 and V is TRBV7-2; 11 bases line up with TRBD2. J gave up 5 bases and V 4 bases, and 0 bases lay outside the gene matches. CDR1 and CDR2 (germline): SGHTA, FQGNSA. The CDR3 sequence is 14 residues long. The CDR3 sequence: CASSWTSGTGELFF. The CDR3 bases are TGTGCCAGCAGCTGGACTAGCGGGACCGGGGAGCTGTTTTTT.

The chain uses TRBV6-1 and TRBJ1-3, with D possibly TRBD1 on 6 matching bases. V gave up 8 bases and J gave up 8 bases, with 19 bases separating them. CDR1 is MNHNS and CDR2 is SASEGT in the germline V gene. The CDR3 covers 14 residues. CDR3 sequence: CASAAPGALYTIYF. The CDR3 region has the DNA TGTGCCAGCGCTGCCCCAGGGGCGCTCTACACCATATATTTT.

This clone was seen only a few times. The chain is built from TRBV19 and TRBJ1-4; D is unresolved. The CDR3 consists of 10 residues. Trimming took 10 bases from V and 7 from J, leaving 7 bases between them. Germline V gene sequence: CDR1 LNHDA, CDR2 SQIVND (reference sequence). CDR3 nucleotide sequence: TGTGCCACGGGAGGTGAAAAACTGTTTTTT. Protein sequence: CATGGEKLFF.

V usage is TRBV4-3 and J usage is TRBJ1-2; a possible D gene is TRBD1 (5 bases). V dropped 8 bases and J dropped 4 bases, with 20 bases sitting between them. The CDR3 is 15 residues long. Germline lookup yields CDR1 LGHNA and CDR2 YSLEER. CDR3 amino acids: CASSRRDREIYGYTF. As DNA, the CDR3 is TGCGCCAGCTCTCGCAGGGACCGTGAGATCTATGGCTACACCTTC.

J is TRBJ1-6 and V is TRBV5-6, with 10 bases lining up with TRBD1. The length of the CDR3 is 16 residues. Germline V gives CDR1 SGHDT, CDR2 YYEEEE. V was pared by 4 bases and J by 6 bases, with 7 bases of the junction left unmatched. The CDR3 coding sequence is TGTGCCAGCAGCCCAAGGACAGGGGGTATTAATTCACCCCTCCACTTT. Translation gives CASSPRTGGINSPLHF.

This clone was seen just once. This chain joins TRBV6-6 and TRBJ2-3, with 7 bases lining up with TRBD2. Germline lookup yields CDR1 MNHNY and CDR2 SVGAGI (reference sequence). V dropped 2 bases and J dropped 0; count of bases not matched to a gene: 5. CDR3 size: 16 residues. The CDR3 sequence: CASSYLLSGSTDTQYF. The CDR3 bases are TGTGCCAGCAGTTACCTTCTTAGCGGGAGCACAGATACGCAGTATTTT.